These 26 T cell receptor beta chains originate from one sample sequenced in a study of cytomegalovirus exposure and HLA in healthy donors. With 60 Vbeta and 13 Jbeta primers, the PCR was carried out. Using immunoSEQ multiplex PCR, the repertoire was profiled, and TCRdb retains in-frame clones only, with some absent. The sample yields 170,000 or so clones, roughly four fifths seen once. The sequenced sample consisted of PBMCs. The receptors were gathered from a woman aged 50 to 65 in good health and CMV-seronegative.

The gene calls are TRBV4-3 and TRBJ1-1; the match to TRBD1 covers 8 bases. CDR3 size: 14 residues. CDR1 and CDR2 (germline): LGHNA, YSLEER. V lost 4 bases, J lost 6 bases, and 7 bases stayed unmatched. The CDR3 coding sequence is TGCGCCAGCAGCCGACAGGGGCTTCGGGCTGAAGCTTTCTTT. Translating it yields CASSRQGLRAEAFF.

The rearrangement links TRBV4-1 to TRBJ2-1; TRBD1 agrees at 9 bases. This CDR3 is 17 amino acids long. Germline lookup yields CDR1 MGHRA and CDR2 YSYEKL. J gave up 7 bases and V 5 bases, and 15 bases lay outside the gene matches. The CDR3 nucleotides are TGCGCCAGCAGCACCACCGGGACCGGGACAGGGTGGAATGAGCAGTTCTTC. Its protein product is CASSTTGTGTGWNEQFF.

This chain joins TRBV2 and TRBJ2-1; possibly TRBD2 for D (5 bases). The V gene lost 6 bases and the J gene lost 7 bases, with 13 bases spanning the gap. CDR1 SNHLY and CDR2 FYNNEI come from the germline V gene. This CDR3 spans 13 amino acids. CDR3 residues: CASRGAALNEQFF. In nucleotides, the CDR3 is TGTGCCAGCAGGGGAGCGGCGCTAAATGAGCAGTTCTTC.

The chain uses TRBV19 and TRBJ2-1, with a possible D match to TRBD1 (6 bases). The germline V and J ends were trimmed by 3 bases and 4 bases, with 10 bases remaining between them. CDR1 is LNHDA and CDR2 is SQIVND in the germline V gene (reference sequence). The CDR3 has 14 residues. Here the CDR3 DNA reads TGTGCCAGTAGTATGGGGGCCCTATACAATGAGCAGTTCTTC. Translated: CASSMGALYNEQFF.

This chain uses TRBV5-1 with TRBJ1-2; D is unresolved. The CDR3 extends over 14 amino acids. Per germline, CDR1 SGHRS and CDR2 YFSETQ. V lost 0 bases and J 5 bases, leaving 11 bases between the germline ends. The CDR3 DNA is TGCGCCAGCAGCTTGGCCACAGAGGGATATGGCTACACCTTC. It encodes CASSLATEGYGYTF.

In its sample, this clone was seen once. The rearrangement joins TRBV7-9 to TRBJ2-7; D perhaps matches TRBD1 (5 bases). Germline CDR1 and CDR2: SEHNR and FQNEAQ (reference sequence). CDR3 size: 12 residues. V lost 5 bases and J 7 bases, leaving 12 bases between the germline ends. As DNA, the CDR3 is TGTGCCAGCAGCCGTGATCAGGGAGAGCAGTACTTC. This codes for CASSRDQGEQYF.

The rearrangement joins TRBV5-1 to TRBJ2-3, with no clear D. Trimming took 5 bases from V and 0 from J, leaving 7 bases between them. Germline assignment: CDR1 SGHRS and CDR2 YFSETQ. This CDR3 spans 13 amino acids. The DNA of the CDR3 is TGCGCCAGCAGTGAGGTTAGCACAGATACGCAGTATTTT. This encodes CASSEVSTDTQYF.

V and J are TRBV25-1 and TRBJ1-2; no definite D call. Between the trimmed V and J ends, which lost 1 base and 6 bases, there was a span of 15 bases. Germline lookup yields CDR1 MGHDK and CDR2 SYGVNS. The CDR3 contains 15 residues. The CDR3 reads CASSEWRTTVDGYTF. CDR3 nucleotide sequence: TGTGCCAGCAGTGAATGGAGGACCACTGTGGATGGCTACACCTTC.

This chain connects TRBV18 to TRBJ2-1, with 9 bases identical to TRBD2. V lost 5 bases, J lost 5 bases, and 16 bases stayed unmatched. The germline CDR1 and CDR2 sequences are KGHSH and LQKENI. CDR3 length: 18 amino acids. The CDR3 here is CASSLKGSQTSGHNEQFF. CDR3 in DNA: TGTGCCAGCTCATTAAAAGGGAGCCAGACTAGCGGACACAATGAGCAGTTCTTC.

The V call is TRBV10-1, the J call TRBJ2-7; the match to TRBD1 covers 8 bases. The ends lost 4 bases at V and 4 bases at J; junction bases unmatched: 3. The CDR3 is 13 amino acids. CDR1 is WNHNN, CDR2 SYGVQD, per germline (reference sequence). The CDR3 DNA sequence: TGCGCCAGCAGTGCAGGGGGCAGGTACGAGCAGTACTTC. Protein sequence: CASSAGGRYEQYF.

The CDR3 bases are TGTGCCAGCAGTTTCCAGGGCAATCAGCCCCAGCATTTT. This codes for CASSFQGNQPQHF. This chain links TRBV27 with TRBJ1-5; D call uncertain. Deletions cut 3 bases from V and 2 bases from J, with 5 bases between. This CDR3 has 13 residues. From germline, CDR1 is MNHEY and CDR2 SMNVEV (reference sequence).

The table lists this clone with a few counts. The chain carries TRBV30 and TRBJ1-2, with 7 bases matching TRBD1. Germline V gene lookup returns CDR1 GTSNPN and CDR2 SVGIG (reference sequence). CDR3 size: 16 residues. The J segment lost 1 base and the V segment lost 4 bases, leaving 12 bases of the junction unmatched. CDR3: CAWTPGQRALNYGYTF. The CDR3 DNA reads TGTGCCTGGACTCCGGGACAGCGAGCCCTTAACTATGGCTACACCTTC.

The V call is TRBV27, the J call TRBJ2-7; 10 nucleotides align to TRBD1. The germline gives CDR1 MNHEY, CDR2 SMNVEV (reference sequence). V shed 5 bases, J shed 6 bases, and the junction held 4 bases outside the gene matches. CDR3 length: 13 residues. This chain's CDR3 is CASSEGTGAEQYF. The CDR3 bases are TGTGCCAGCAGTGAGGGGACAGGGGCCGAGCAGTACTTC.

V and J are TRBV4-1 and TRBJ2-2, with D tentatively TRBD2 (5 bases). Germline CDR1 and CDR2: MGHRA and YSYEKL. V was trimmed by 0 bases and J by 2 bases, leaving 13 bases between them. The CDR3 has 17 residues. The CDR3 reads CASSQDPLRANTGELFF. DNA for the CDR3: TGCGCCAGCAGCCAAGATCCTTTGAGGGCAAACACCGGGGAGCTGTTTTTT.

This chain links TRBV7-8 with TRBJ1-2, with a weak D call TRBD1 (6 bases). The CDR3 length is 13 residues. Looked up from germline, CDR1 is SGHVS and CDR2 is FQNEAQ. V was clipped by 5 bases and J by 5 bases, with 12 bases between them. This chain's CDR3 is CASSRQAQYGYTF. The CDR3 DNA reads TGTGCCAGCAGCCGACAGGCCCAGTATGGCTACACCTTC.

CDR3 protein: CASSADRGNTEAFF. CDR3 DNA sequence: TGTGCCAGCAGCGCAGACAGGGGGAACACTGAAGCTTTCTTT. The gene calls are TRBV9 and TRBJ1-1; 8 bases line up with TRBD1. The germline V gene has CDR1 SGDLS and CDR2 YYNGEE. After removal of 3 bases from V and 1 base from J, the junction contained 2 bases not matched to a gene. This CDR3 has 14 amino acids.

The gene calls are TRBV7-9 and TRBJ2-2; 14 positions agree with TRBD2. V shed 6 bases, J shed 3 bases, and the junction held 3 bases outside the gene matches. The CDR3 is made up of 16 amino acids. Germline values: CDR1 SEHNR, CDR2 FQNEAQ (reference sequence). The CDR3 spells CASRLTSGGDTGELFF. The CDR3, as DNA: TGTGCCAGCAGACTGACTAGCGGGGGGGACACCGGGGAGCTGTTTTTT.

The rearrangement joins TRBV5-1 to TRBJ1-1; D remains ambiguous. The V end lost 0 bases, the J end lost 4 bases, and 10 bases lay between the germline ends. There are 14 residues in the CDR3. Looked up from germline, CDR1 is SGHRS and CDR2 is YFSETQ. CDR3 nucleotides: TGCGCCAGCAGCTTGGAGTCGGCGGGCACTGAAGCTTTCTTT. Translated: CASSLESAGTEAFF.

For the CDR3, the DNA is TGTGCCAGCAGTTTCGTCGGGGGACGGCAGTTCTTC. This codes for CASSFVGGRQFF. The rearrangement uses TRBV27 and TRBJ2-1, with D possibly TRBD2 on 6 matching bases. Germline CDR1 MNHEY, CDR2 SMNVEV (reference sequence). The CDR3 consists of 12 residues. The V end was cut by 3 bases, the J end by 12 bases, with 12 bases between.

This chain joins TRBV7-8 and TRBJ2-3; 7 bases agree with TRBD2. This CDR3 has 18 residues. The germline V gene encodes CDR1 SGHVS and CDR2 FQNEAQ. V was clipped by 1 base and J by 1 base; unmatched bases: 11. CDR3 bases: TGTGCCAGCAGCTTAGATGGGGGGGAGGCCCGGGGCACAGATACGCAGTATTTT. Amino acid sequence: CASSLDGGEARGTDTQYF.

The V gene is TRBV5-4, the J gene TRBJ2-2, with unresolved D. V lost 4 bases and J 1 base, leaving 11 bases between the germline ends. The germline V gene has CDR1 SGHNT and CDR2 YYREEE (reference sequence). This CDR3 contains 15 residues. CDR3 in DNA: TGTGCCAGCAGCCCCCCAGATTGGAACACCGGGGAGCTGTTTTTT. This gives the protein CASSPPDWNTGELFF.

This clone was recorded only once. The chain recombines TRBV2 with TRBJ2-7; 8 positions agree with TRBD1. V lost 6 bases and J lost 2; bases outside the gene matches: 6. The V gene's germline CDR1 is SNHLY and CDR2 FYNNEI. This CDR3 has 14 residues. The CDR3 region has the DNA TGTGCCAGCAGCGCACAGGGGGACCCCTACGAGCAGTACTTC. Translated: CASSAQGDPYEQYF.

The rearrangement uses TRBV21-1 and TRBJ2-7; TRBD2, as called in the table, went unchecked against the DNA. TRBV21-1 is recorded as a pseudogene. The CDR3 runs 17 residues. The CDR3 loop reads CASSKRRTARVAYEQYF. CDR3 DNA sequence: TGTGCCAGCAGCAAAAGACGGACCGCGAGGGTAGCCTACGAGCAGTACTTC.

This rearrangement joins TRBV28 to TRBJ2-5, with a weak D call TRBD1 (6 bases). The end of the DNA fits TRBJ2-7 better, so the J call may be wrong. This CDR3 region has 12 residues. Looked up from germline, CDR1 is MDHEN and CDR2 is SYDVKM. CDR3 sequence: CASSSDSYEQYF. For the CDR3, the DNA is TGTGCCAGCAGTTCGGACAGCTACGAGCAGTACTTC.

A single count supports this clone. The chain joins TRBV28 to TRBJ2-2; 13 bases fit TRBD2. V lost 10 bases to trimming and J lost 7 bases; unmatched junction nucleotides: 21. This CDR3 spans 19 amino acids. Germline V gene sequence: CDR1 MDHEN, CDR2 SYDVKM. DNA of the CDR3: TGTGCCAACGGGATCTATGGACTAGCGGGGGATCCGATCGTCGGGGAGCTGTTTTTT. Its protein is CANGIYGLAGDPIVGELFF.

The chain has TRBV28 and TRBJ1-3, with 9 bases that match TRBD1. Germline CDR1 is MDHEN and CDR2 is SYDVKM. Losses at the gene ends were 3 bases for V and 5 bases for J; bases not matched to a gene: 11. The CDR3 length is 17 residues. CDR3 in amino acids: CASSFTPSDRGRNTIYF. CDR3 coding DNA: TGTGCCAGCAGTTTCACCCCCTCGGACAGGGGCCGAAACACCATATATTTT.